One sample yielded the 21 T cell receptor beta chains listed below, sequenced in a study of T cell responses to AZD1222 COVID-19 vaccine. Here immunoSEQ multiplex PCR was the method, and the copy in TCRdb shows in-frame clones only, minus some. This sample carries about 150,000 clones, about nine tenths of them seen once, and the ten largest clones take roughly 1.2%. The sample consisted of peripheral blood, taken 28 days after the second AZD1222 dose. Every receptor here comes from an adult who received the AZD1222 COVID-19 vaccine.

V is TRBV5-6 and J is TRBJ1-5; D gene unclear. The V gene lost 4 bases and the J gene lost 6 bases, with 8 bases spanning the gap. CDR3 size: 12 residues. From germline, CDR1 is SGHDT and CDR2 YYEEEE. The CDR3 reads CASSKHGQPQHF. The CDR3 DNA follows: TGTGCCAGCAGCAAACACGGTCAGCCCCAGCATTTT.

The CDR3 sequence: CASSLTSGTYEQYF. For the CDR3, the DNA is TGTGCCAGCAGCTTAACTAGCGGGACTTACGAGCAGTACTTC. This chain connects TRBV7-3 to TRBJ2-7, with 8 bases fitting TRBD2. V shed 0 bases and J 4 bases; nucleotides not matched to a gene: 2. Germline V lookup: CDR1 SGHTA, CDR2 FQGTGA. This CDR3 has 14 amino acids. Filled out from reference TRBV7-3 and TRBJ2-7, the complete variable domain reads GAGVSQTPSNKVTEKGKYVELRCDPISGHTALYWYRQSLGQGPEFLIYFQGTGAADDSGLPNDRFFAVRPEGSVSTLKIQRTERGDSAVYLCASSLTSGTYEQYFGPGTRLTVT.

This clone was seen only once. This chain links TRBV5-1 with TRBJ2-7; 10 bases align to TRBD2. J gave up 6 bases and V 3 bases, and 6 bases lay outside the gene matches. The CDR3 sequence is 14 residues long. Germline V lookup: CDR1 SGHRS, CDR2 YFSETQ. In DNA form, the CDR3 reads TGCGCCAGCAGCTATGCTGGACTAGCGGTCGAGCAGTACTTC. The encoded protein is CASSYAGLAVEQYF. The whole variable domain, filled in from reference TRBV5-1 and TRBJ2-7, reads KAGVTQTPRYLIKTRGQQVTLSCSPISGHRSVSWYQQTPGQGLQFLFEYFSETQRNKGNFPGRFSGRQFSNSRSEMNVSTLELGDSALYLCASSYAGLAVEQYFGPGTRLTVT.

This sequence joins TRBV7-2 and TRBJ2-5; 8 positions agree with TRBD2. Per the germline V gene, CDR1 is SGHTA and CDR2 is FQGNSA. V lost 2 bases to trimming and J lost 5 bases; unmatched junction nucleotides: 7. The CDR3 sequence is 15 residues long. CDR3 DNA sequence: TGTGCCAGCAGCTTAATCGGGGGGGCGAGGGAGACCCAGTACTTC. Amino acids: CASSLIGGARETQYF.

The chain is built from TRBV7-8 and TRBJ1-1; D gene uncertain. The germline CDR1 and CDR2 sequences are SGHVS and FQNEAQ. The CDR3 has 13 residues. The germline V and J ends were trimmed by 1 base and 2 bases, with 5 bases remaining between them. CDR3: CASSLEGNTEAFF. The CDR3 nucleotides read TGTGCCAGCAGCTTAGAGGGAAACACTGAAGCTTTCTTT.

This clone was seen a single time. The CDR3 nucleotides read TGTGCCACCAGCAGGCGGACAGTATCCTACAATGAGCAGTTCTTC. It encodes CATSRRTVSYNEQFF. The V and J genes are TRBV15 and TRBJ2-1; weak D call: TRBD1 (6 bases). CDR3 length equals 15 residues. In germline, CDR1 is LNHNV, CDR2 YYDKDF (reference sequence). V lost 3 bases to trimming and J lost 1 base, with 10 bases between them. Variable domain in full (rest from reference TRBV15 and TRBJ2-1): DAMVIQNPRYQVTQFGKPVTLSCSQTLNHNVMYWYQQKSSQAPKLLFHYYDKDFNNEADTPDNFQSRRPNTSFCFLDIRSPGLGDTAMYLCATSRRTVSYNEQFFGPGTRLTVL.

There are a few counts of this clone. This sequence joins TRBV10-1 and TRBJ2-7; the D gene is possibly TRBD2 (6 bases). The CDR3 totals 15 residues. CDR1 is WNHNN, CDR2 SYGVQD, per germline (reference sequence). Between the trimmed V and J ends, which lost 2 bases and 0 bases, there was a span of 11 bases. The chain's CDR3 is CASSEGTRSSYEQYF. CDR3 bases: TGCGCCAGCAGTGAGGGGACTCGCAGCTCCTACGAGCAGTACTTC.

The genes are TRBV19 and TRBJ2-1, with D tentatively TRBD2 (5 bases). Germline V lookup: CDR1 LNHDA, CDR2 SQIVND (reference sequence). This CDR3 comprises 16 residues. Trimming shortened V by 5 bases and J by 3 bases, and 17 bases separated the two germline ends. The CDR3 DNA sequence: TGTGCCAGTAGTTCCTCCCCGGGGAGCTACTACAATGAGCAGTTCTTC. Translation: CASSSSPGSYYNEQFF.

This chain uses TRBV3-1 (or the pseudogene TRBV3-2) with TRBJ2-1; D possibly corresponds to TRBD2 (5 bases). Looked up from germline, CDR1 is LGHDT and CDR2 is YNNKEL (reference sequence). Trimming removed 0 bases from V and 1 base from J, with 10 bases in between. The CDR3 is made up of 16 amino acids. This chain's CDR3 is CASSQDLSGSYNEQFF. CDR3 bases: TGTGCCAGCAGCCAAGATTTGTCGGGGTCCTACAATGAGCAGTTCTTC.

The chain has TRBV27 and TRBJ1-2; D gene unclear. The germline V and J ends were trimmed by 3 bases and 0 bases, with 5 bases remaining between them. Germline V gene sequence: CDR1 MNHEY, CDR2 SMNVEV (reference sequence). The CDR3 sequence is 13 residues long. The CDR3 protein is CASSLATNYGYTF. CDR3 DNA: TGTGCCAGCAGTTTGGCCACTAACTATGGCTACACCTTC.

The V and J genes are TRBV12-2 and TRBJ2-6. TRBV12-2 is given as a pseudogene. CDR3 size: 18 residues. In nucleotides, the CDR3 is TGTGCAAGTCGCGGGACCCTGACTCCCACAAAGTCGGGCAACGTCCTGACTTTC. This translates into CASRGTLTPTKSGNVLTF.

The rearrangement uses TRBV3-1 (or the pseudogene TRBV3-2) and TRBJ2-2; 9 positions agree with TRBD1. Germline V gene lookup returns CDR1 LGHDT and CDR2 YNNKEL (reference sequence). The trim removed 4 bases at V and 4 bases at J, leaving 16 bases unmatched. CDR3 size: 19 residues. CDR3 protein: CASSPLLMGQGRGTGELFF. Written as DNA, the CDR3 is TGTGCCAGCAGCCCTCTACTAATGGGACAGGGCCGGGGCACCGGGGAGCTGTTTTTT.

The J gene is TRBJ2-1, the V gene TRBV5-1; D is ambiguous. The CDR3 consists of 13 residues. V lost 4 bases and J 7 bases, leaving 12 bases between the germline ends. Germline V CDR1 and CDR2: SGHRS, YFSETQ. In nucleotides, the CDR3 is TGCGCCAGCAGCCCCGTATCCGATAATGAGCAGTTCTTC. It translates to CASSPVSDNEQFF.

CDR3 DNA sequence: TGTGCCAGCAGTGATTCGGGACAGGGGGACACTGAAGCTTTCTTT. Translating it yields CASSDSGQGDTEAFF. The chain carries TRBV25-1 and TRBJ1-1; 11 nucleotides align to TRBD1. Losses at the gene ends were 3 bases for V and 3 bases for J; bases not matched to a gene: 3. In germline, CDR1 is MGHDK, CDR2 SYGVNS. The CDR3 contains 15 residues.

The V gene is TRBV10-3, the J gene TRBJ1-5, with no clear D. The V gene lost 0 bases and the J gene lost 3 bases, with 6 bases spanning the gap. The CDR3 extends over 14 amino acids. Germline loops: CDR1 ENHRY, CDR2 SYGVKD. CDR3 in amino acids: CAISESKANQPQHF. The CDR3 bases are TGTGCCATCAGTGAGTCGAAGGCCAATCAGCCCCAGCATTTT.

A remark on this clone: The sample carries other DNA sequences with the same CDR3. This chain joins TRBV5-6 and TRBJ1-5; the D gene is possibly TRBD1 (5 bases). In germline, CDR1 is SGHDT, CDR2 YYEEEE. CDR3 length: 16 residues. Trimming left V 1 base short and J 1 base short, with 12 bases between. In DNA, the CDR3 is TGTGCCAGCAGCTTGAAGGGGCAGGGAAGCAATCAGCCCCAGCATTTT. Translated: CASSLKGQGSNQPQHF.

The chain employs TRBV28 and TRBJ1-6, with D perhaps matching TRBD1 (6 bases). CDR3 size: 14 residues. Deletions cut 11 bases from V and 6 bases from J, with 17 bases between. Germline V gives CDR1 MDHEN, CDR2 SYDVKM. As DNA, the CDR3 is TGTGCCGGACGAAAACAGGGTTCTAATTCACCCCTCCACTTT. Amino acids: CAGRKQGSNSPLHF.

The chain carries TRBV3-1 (or the pseudogene TRBV3-2) and TRBJ2-5; D not certain. Trimming took 1 base from V and 1 from J, leaving 7 bases between them. Germline V gives CDR1 LGHDT, CDR2 YNNKEL (reference sequence). The CDR3 has 14 residues. The CDR3 sequence is CASSQVGSQETQYF. CDR3 nucleotide sequence: TGTGCCAGCAGCCAAGTGGGATCCCAAGAGACCCAGTACTTC.

The chain links TRBV7-2 to TRBJ1-5; a possible D gene is TRBD1 (5 bases). Trimming took 5 bases from V and 5 from J, leaving 10 bases between them. CDR3 length: 13 amino acids. CDR1 and CDR2 (germline): SGHTA, FQGNSA. Written as DNA, the CDR3 is TGTGCCAGCAGCATGGCGGGGGATCAGCCCCAGCATTTT. Translated: CASSMAGDQPQHF.

This clone was seen once. CDR3 DNA: TGTGCCAGCAGCTTCCAGGGAGAGGGTGAAGCTTTCTTT. This gives the protein CASSFQGEGEAFF. V usage is TRBV7-9 and J usage is TRBJ1-1; D perhaps matches TRBD1 (5 bases). Trimming removed 3 bases at V and 7 bases at J, with 12 bases between. CDR1 and CDR2 from the germline V gene are SEHNR and FQNEAQ (reference sequence). The CDR3 runs to 13 residues.

The chain carries TRBV27 and TRBJ2-7; D not resolved. The CDR3 has 17 residues. CDR1 is MNHEY, CDR2 SMNVEV, per germline (reference sequence). With 4 bases removed from V and 3 bases from J, the gap between germline ends came to 22 bases. The CDR3 nucleotides are TGTGCCAGCAGTTCCCAAAAACAGAGTTCCGCGGTCTACGAGCAGTACTTC. Its protein product is CASSSQKQSSAVYEQYF.